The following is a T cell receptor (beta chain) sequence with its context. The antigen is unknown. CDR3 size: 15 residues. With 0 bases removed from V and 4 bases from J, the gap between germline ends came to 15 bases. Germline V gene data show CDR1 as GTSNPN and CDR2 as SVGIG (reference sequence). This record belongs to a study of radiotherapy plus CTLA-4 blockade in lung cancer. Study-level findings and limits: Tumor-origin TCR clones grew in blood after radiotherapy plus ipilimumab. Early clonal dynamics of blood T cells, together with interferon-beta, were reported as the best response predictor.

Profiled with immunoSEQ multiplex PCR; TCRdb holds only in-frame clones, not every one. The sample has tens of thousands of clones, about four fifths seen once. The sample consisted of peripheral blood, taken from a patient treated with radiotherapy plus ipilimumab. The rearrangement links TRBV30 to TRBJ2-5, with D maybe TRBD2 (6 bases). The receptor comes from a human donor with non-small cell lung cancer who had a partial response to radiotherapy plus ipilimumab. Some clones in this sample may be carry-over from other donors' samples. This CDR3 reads CAWSVGGGAGETQYF. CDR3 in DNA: TGTGCCTGGAGTGTAGGTGGGGGAGCGGGAGAGACCCAGTACTTC. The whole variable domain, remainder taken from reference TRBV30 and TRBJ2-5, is SQTIHQWPATLVQPVGSPLSLECTVEGTSNPNLYWYRQAAGRGLQLLFYSVGIGQISSEVPQNLSASRPQDRQFILSSKKLLLSDSGFYLCAWSVGGGAGETQYFGPGTRLLVL.